The clone carrying this T cell receptor beta chain showed up just a few times. Its antigen is as yet unknown. The data belong to a study of T cells after yellow fever vaccination. Looking at the study overall: Preparation of the low-cell-number fractions used SMART-Seq v4 Ultra Low Input. Study-wide results and caveats: Contaminants from the bulk population, in the form of abundant clonotypes, could be found in FACS-sorted repertoires. Clones that expanded after primary vaccination mostly reappeared after the booster (approximately 96% CD4, 70% to 90% CD8).

5'RACE template switching generated TCR cDNA, adding a universal primer site and UMIs. MiXCR, applied by TCRdb to the 5' RACE reads, yields one record per CDR3 protein. The sample has a few hundred thousand distinct CDR3 sequences, 6.9% seen once. The clonotype comes from a man aged 30 to 45 who received the YFV17D yellow fever vaccine. The starting material was CD4+ T cells sorted from PBMCs, obtained 15 days after the yellow fever booster vaccination.

CDR3 protein: CASSEPGQIYEQYF. DNA for the CDR3: TGTGCCAGCAGTGAACCGGGACAGATTTACGAGCAGTACTTC. The chain couples TRBV25-1 to TRBJ2-7, with 7 bases identical to TRBD1. The germline V gene encodes CDR1 MGHDK and CDR2 SYGVNS. V dropped 2 bases and J dropped 4; count of bases not matched to a gene: 5. CDR3 size: 14 residues.